A single TCR beta chain is shown here with its context. After removal of 6 bases from V and 1 base from J, the junction contained 8 bases not matched to a gene. Germline V gene lookup returns CDR1 MGHDK and CDR2 SYGVNS. CDR3 length: 16 residues. This record belongs to a study of blood T cell repertoires in COVID-19. Study context: Sources were T cells, B-cell-depleted T cells, or PBMCs; the material itself was cDNA or gDNA.

The assay was immunoSEQ multiplex PCR, and TCRdb's table has in-frame clones only and misses some. The data contain around 450,000 clones, around nine tenths of them seen just once; the ten biggest clones take up 4% to 4.5%. The J gene is TRBJ2-1, the V gene TRBV25-1; 8 bases align to TRBD2. The source is a woman between 25 and 40 years old with acute or convalescent COVID-19. The sample taken for sequencing was peripheral blood. DNA for the CDR3: TGTGCCAGCAGCGTCCAAAGCGGGGGATCCTACAATGAGCAGTTCTTC. This encodes CASSVQSGGSYNEQFF.